Presented here are 8 T cell receptor beta chains from one specimen sequenced in a study of monozygotic twins with inflammatory bowel disease. From its re-call of the 5' RACE reads, TCRdb lists each CDR3 protein once, without DNA. The table counts about 450,000 distinct CDR3 sequences; more than 2% lies in the top ten. Sequencing was carried out using blood. The source of these receptors is a human donor with ulcerative colitis or Crohn's disease, or a healthy co-twin of an affected twin (not recorded which).

The J gene is TRBJ1-2, the V gene TRBV12-3 or TRBV12-4; TCRdb's D gene call, TRBD1, goes unchecked for lack of DNA. The CDR3 runs 16 residues. The CDR3: CASSPPGTSLEGGYTF.

The V gene is TRBV5-1, the J gene TRBJ2-7; the TCRdb D gene call, TRBD1, has no DNA to confirm it. The germline gives CDR1 SGHRS, CDR2 YFSETQ. The CDR3 runs to 17 residues. This CDR3 is CASSLVAGASPVYEQYF. Based on the CDR3 plus reference TRBV5-1 and TRBJ2-7, the full variable domain is KAGVTQTPRYLIKTRGQQVTLSCSPISGHRSVSWYQQTPGQGLQFLFEYFSETQRNKGNFPGRFSGRQFSNSRSEMNVSTLELGDSALYLCASSLVAGASPVYEQYFGPGTRLTVT.

The J gene is TRBJ1-2, the V gene TRBV28; TCRdb proposes TRBD1, but this gene call is untestable without DNA. The CDR3 totals 14 residues. Germline V CDR1 and CDR2: MDHEN, SYDVKM. CDR3 sequence reads: CASSSRTGVNGYTF.

The CDR3 here is CRPLDINTEAFF. This chain joins TRBV20-1 and TRBJ1-1. The CDR3 length is 12 residues. The germline V gene has CDR1 DFQATT and CDR2 SNEGSKA (reference sequence).

The CDR3 loop reads CASSPQQRGEQYF. The chain employs TRBV18 and TRBJ2-7; TCRdb names TRBD1, which stays unverified in the absence of DNA. The CDR3 has 13 residues. Germline CDR1 reads KGHSH; CDR2 reads LQKENI.

The gene calls are TRBV7-6 and TRBJ1-1; as DNA is missing, the TRBD1 call by TCRdb cannot be tested. This CDR3 is 15 amino acids long. CDR1 is SGHVS and CDR2 is FNYEAQ in the germline V gene. CDR3 in amino acids: CASSLSGAKNTEAFF. The complete variable domain, with remaining parts taken from reference TRBV7-6 and TRBJ1-1, reads GAGVSQSPRYKVTKRGQDVALRCDPISGHVSLYWYRQALGQGPEFLTYFNYEAQQDKSGLPNDRFSAERPEGSISTLTIQRTEQRDSAMYRCASSLSGAKNTEAFFGQGTRLTVV.

This chain links TRBV6-1 with TRBJ2-7; TCRdb's D call of TRBD1 is untestable without DNA. The V gene's germline CDR1 is MNHNS and CDR2 SASEGT. The CDR3 totals 13 residues. The CDR3 spells CASSHREAYEQYF.

The rearrangement links TRBV20-1 to TRBJ2-7; TCRdb's D gene call, TRBD1, goes unchecked for lack of DNA. The CDR3 has 15 residues. Germline values: CDR1 DFQATT, CDR2 SNEGSKA (reference sequence). The chain's CDR3 is CSATNLDTTSYEQYF.